The 5 T cell receptor beta chains given below trace back to one sample, sequenced in a study of cytomegalovirus exposure and HLA in healthy donors. PCR primers comprised 60 Vbeta and 13 Jbeta primers. The repertoire was sequenced with immunoSEQ multiplex PCR; TCRdb's copy has only in-frame clones and lacks some. This sample has more than 80,000 clones; about 69% occur once, and the top ten carry about 4%. Input material: PBMCs. All receptors come from a man in his sixties in good health and CMV-seronegative.

Only one count was recorded for this clone. Written as DNA, the CDR3 is TGTGCCAGCAGTCAGGACTACCTCCGCGGCCGGGAGCTGTTTTTT. Residues: CASSQDYLRGRELFF. The chain has TRBV2 and TRBJ2-2; TRBD2 is a possible D gene (6 bases). The germline V and J ends were trimmed by 5 bases and 9 bases, with 19 bases remaining between them. The CDR3 runs 15 residues. The V gene's germline CDR1 is SNHLY and CDR2 FYNNEI.

This chain connects TRBV6-5 to TRBJ2-3, with a tentative D call TRBD2 (5 bases). From germline, CDR1 is MNHEY and CDR2 SVGAGI. The CDR3 is made up of 15 amino acids. Trimming stripped 2 bases from V and 0 bases from J, with 9 bases between. The CDR3 loop reads CASSYREISTDTQYF. The CDR3 nucleotides are TGTGCCAGCAGTTACAGGGAGATTAGCACAGATACGCAGTATTTT.

This chain joins TRBV6-6 and TRBJ2-3, with 8 bases aligning to TRBD2. This CDR3 spans 16 amino acids. Germline trimming cut 5 bases from V and 4 bases from J; bases unmatched to any gene: 11. The germline CDR1 and CDR2 sequences are MNHNY and SVGAGI (reference sequence). The CDR3 spells CASSLIAGSASDTQYF. The CDR3 DNA is TGTGCCAGCAGTCTCATAGCGGGGAGCGCGTCAGATACGCAGTATTTT.

The genes are TRBV7-3 and TRBJ2-2; maybe TRBD2 (5 bases). The CDR3 spans 13 residues. V was cut by 5 bases and J by 7 bases, with 11 bases left in between. CDR1 is SGHTA, CDR2 FQGTGA, per germline. The CDR3 sequence is CASSPSGSGELFF. Written as DNA, the CDR3 is TGTGCCAGCAGCCCCTCGGGAAGCGGGGAGCTGTTTTTT.

This clone was observed a few times. The chain joins TRBV29-1 to TRBJ2-1, with 7 bases identical to TRBD1. The germline V gene encodes CDR1 SQVTM and CDR2 ANQGSEA. Trimming at V came to 3 bases and at J to 3 bases, leaving 5 bases not matched to a gene. The CDR3 runs 14 residues. In DNA form, the CDR3 reads TGCAGCGTTGAGGGGACAGACAACTACAATGAGCAGTTCTTC. Residues: CSVEGTDNYNEQFF.